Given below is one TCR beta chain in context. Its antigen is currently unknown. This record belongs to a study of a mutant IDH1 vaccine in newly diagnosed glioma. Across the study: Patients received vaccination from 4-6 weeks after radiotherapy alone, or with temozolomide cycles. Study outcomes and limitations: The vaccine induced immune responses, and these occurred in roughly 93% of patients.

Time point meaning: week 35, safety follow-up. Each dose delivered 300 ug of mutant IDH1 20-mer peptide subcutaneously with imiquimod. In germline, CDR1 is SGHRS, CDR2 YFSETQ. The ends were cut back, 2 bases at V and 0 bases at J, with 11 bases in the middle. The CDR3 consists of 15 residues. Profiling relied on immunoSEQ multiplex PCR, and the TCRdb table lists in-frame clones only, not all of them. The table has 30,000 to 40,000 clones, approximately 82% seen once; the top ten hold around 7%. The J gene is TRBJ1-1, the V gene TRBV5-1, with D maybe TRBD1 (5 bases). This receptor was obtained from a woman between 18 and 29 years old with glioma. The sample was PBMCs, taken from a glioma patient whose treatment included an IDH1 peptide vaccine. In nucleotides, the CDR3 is TGCGCCAGCAGCTTCCGGGGGGGGATGAACACTGAAGCTTTCTTT. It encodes CASSFRGGMNTEAFF.